Listed below are T cell receptor beta chains from one sample, sequenced in a study of graft-versus-host responses after intestinal transplantation. Profiled with immunoSEQ multiplex PCR; TCRdb holds only in-frame clones, not every one. This table holds about 90,000 clones, approximately 92% found once. The antigens for these receptors are not known. The sample was unstimulated CD8+ T cells sorted from spleen or lymph node cells, taken before transplant. Every receptor here comes from a human donor who was the organ donor for an intestinal transplant. The CDR3 runs from the conserved cysteine through the conserved F or W. Fields, in order: CDR3 protein, CDR3 DNA, J gene, D gene, V gene, clone size. D genes are given only for firm matches. The size entry is marked missing in some rows and otherwise reads once, few, many or a size class.

CDR3aa: CASSYPQGAPETQYF
CDR3nt: TGTGCCAGCAGCTACCCACAGGGGGCTCCGGAGACCCAGTACTTC
j_gene: TRBJ2-5
d_gene: TRBD1
v_gene: TRBV7-8
abundance: .

CDR3aa: CASGRKGEETQYF
CDR3nt: TGTGCCAGCGGGCGGAAGGGAGAAGAGACCCAGTACTTC
j_gene: TRBJ2-5
d_gene: .
v_gene: TRBV6-1
abundance: .

CDR3aa: CAIMDNRGEQYF
CDR3nt: TGTGCCATCATGGATAACAGGGGCGAGCAGTACTTC
j_gene: TRBJ2-7
d_gene: TRBD1
v_gene: TRBV10-3
abundance: .

CDR3aa: CASSPGQGNQPQHF
CDR3nt: TGCGCCAGCAGCCCGGGACAGGGCAATCAGCCCCAGCATTTT
j_gene: TRBJ1-5
d_gene: TRBD1
v_gene: TRBV4-1
abundance: .

CDR3aa: CASSLQGGRGLGTDTQYF
CDR3nt: TGTGCCAGCAGCTTACAGGGCGGGAGGGGATTAGGGACAGATACGCAGTATTTT
j_gene: TRBJ2-3
d_gene: TRBD2
v_gene: TRBV11-3
abundance: .

CDR3aa: CASSLILGSAGGPDTQYF
CDR3nt: TGTGCCAGCAGCTTAATCCTAGGGTCGGCGGGAGGGCCTGATACGCAGTATTTT
j_gene: TRBJ2-3
d_gene: TRBD2
v_gene: TRBV7-8
abundance: .

CDR3aa: CASKEWDRGYEQYF
CDR3nt: TGCGCCAGCAAGGAGTGGGACAGGGGGTACGAGCAGTACTTC
j_gene: TRBJ2-7
d_gene: TRBD1
v_gene: TRBV5-1
abundance: .

CDR3aa: CASSLLVGTGNYEQYF
CDR3nt: TGTGCCAGCAGTTTATTGGTCGGGACAGGTAACTACGAGCAGTACTTC
j_gene: TRBJ2-7
d_gene: TRBD1
v_gene: TRBV27
abundance: .

CDR3aa: CASRVGVNTEAFF
CDR3nt: TGTGCCAGCAGGGTCGGGGTGAACACTGAAGCTTTCTTT
j_gene: TRBJ1-1
d_gene: .
v_gene: TRBV6-5
abundance: .

CDR3aa: CASSPPGAPYEQYF
CDR3nt: TGTGCCAGCTCGCCGCCGGGAGCCCCCTACGAGCAGTACTTC
j_gene: TRBJ2-7
d_gene: .
v_gene: TRBV2
abundance: few

CDR3aa: CASSLGTSGGTTGELFF
CDR3nt: TGTGCCAGCAGCTTAGGGACTAGCGGGGGGACCACCGGGGAGCTGTTTTTT
j_gene: TRBJ2-2
d_gene: TRBD2
v_gene: TRBV7-3
abundance: .

CDR3aa: CASSDRSAYEQYF
CDR3nt: TGTGCCAGCAGCGACAGATCAGCCTACGAGCAGTACTTC
j_gene: TRBJ2-7
d_gene: .
v_gene: TRBV7-9
abundance: .

CDR3aa: CASSDRGLAEETQYF
CDR3nt: TGTGCCAGCAGCGATAGGGGACTAGCGGAAGAGACCCAGTACTTC
j_gene: TRBJ2-5
d_gene: TRBD2
v_gene: TRBV11-2
abundance: .

CDR3aa: CASNLYLAGADGELFF
CDR3nt: TGTGCCAGCAACCTATACCTAGCGGGAGCGGACGGGGAGCTGTTTTTT
j_gene: TRBJ2-2
d_gene: TRBD2
v_gene: TRBV7-9
abundance: .

CDR3aa: CASSLRGRVGYGYTF
CDR3nt: TGTGCCAGCAGCTTAAGGGGCAGGGTGGGCTATGGCTACACCTTC
j_gene: TRBJ1-2
d_gene: .
v_gene: TRBV7-2
abundance: .

CDR3aa: CASPPLSTIRDMGNTIYF
CDR3nt: TGCGCCAGCCCCCCGCTAAGTACCATCCGGGACATGGGAAACACCATATATTTT
j_gene: TRBJ1-3
d_gene: .
v_gene: TRBV10-1
abundance: .

CDR3aa: CASSSRPGLGNTEAFF
CDR3nt: TGTGCCAGTAGTTCCAGACCAGGGTTGGGGAACACTGAAGCTTTCTTT
j_gene: TRBJ1-1
d_gene: .
v_gene: TRBV19
abundance: once

CDR3aa: CASSSDQGFGGGYTF
CDR3nt: TGTGCCAGCAGTTCAGATCAGGGTTTCGGCGGTGGCTACACCTTC
j_gene: TRBJ1-2
d_gene: .
v_gene: TRBV27
abundance: .

CDR3aa: CASSVGESAFSGDTQYF
CDR3nt: TGTGCCAGCAGCGTCGGCGAGAGTGCATTCAGCGGGGATACGCAGTATTTT
j_gene: TRBJ2-3
d_gene: .
v_gene: TRBV9
abundance: .

CDR3aa: CASNPSDSLSGNTIYF
CDR3nt: TGTGCCAGCAATCCTTCAGACAGCCTCTCTGGAAACACCATATATTTT
j_gene: TRBJ1-3
d_gene: .
v_gene: TRBV2
abundance: .

CDR3aa: CASSVTGGKSGSMSGYTF
CDR3nt: TGTGCCAGCAGTGTGACAGGGGGAAAATCGGGCTCTATGTCGGGCTACACCTTC
j_gene: TRBJ1-2
d_gene: TRBD1
v_gene: TRBV6-1
abundance: .

CDR3aa: CSAEGSTEAFF
CDR3nt: TGCAGCGCAGAAGGGAGCACTGAAGCTTTCTTT
j_gene: TRBJ1-1
d_gene: .
v_gene: TRBV29-1
abundance: .

CDR3aa: CASSQIYYKRGYTF
CDR3nt: TGTGCCAGCAGTCAGATTTACTACAAAAGGGGCTACACCTTC
j_gene: TRBJ1-2
d_gene: .
v_gene: TRBV7-2
abundance: .

CDR3aa: CASRTGTGGRETQYF
CDR3nt: TGTGCCAGTAGGACGGGGACAGGGGGTAGGGAGACCCAGTACTTC
j_gene: TRBJ2-5
d_gene: TRBD1
v_gene: TRBV19
abundance: .

CDR3aa: CASSYSSVGVSGELFF
CDR3nt: TGTGCCAGCAGTTACTCCAGCGTGGGTGTCTCCGGGGAGCTGTTTTTT
j_gene: TRBJ2-2
d_gene: .
v_gene: TRBV6-5
abundance: .

CDR3aa: CASSVGGGDIYEQYF
CDR3nt: TGTGCCAGCAGCGTAGGCGGGGGGGACATCTACGAGCAGTACTTC
j_gene: TRBJ2-7
d_gene: TRBD2
v_gene: TRBV9
abundance: .

CDR3aa: CASSIHRTSQEHYGYTF
CDR3nt: TGTGCCAGTAGTATACATAGGACCTCACAGGAGCACTATGGCTACACCTTC
j_gene: TRBJ1-2
d_gene: .
v_gene: TRBV19
abundance: .

CDR3aa: CASSRKGGRSYNEQFF
CDR3nt: TGCGCCAGCAGCCGGAAGGGGGGGCGTTCCTACAATGAGCAGTTCTTC
j_gene: TRBJ2-1
d_gene: .
v_gene: TRBV4-1
abundance: .

CDR3aa: CASSRGGGRVGEQYF
CDR3nt: TGCGCCAGCAGTCGCGGGGGAGGGAGGGTCGGCGAGCAGTACTTC
j_gene: TRBJ2-7
d_gene: TRBD2
v_gene: TRBV10-1
abundance: .

CDR3aa: CASSPDRAGNTIYF
CDR3nt: TGTGCCAGCAGCCCGGACAGGGCTGGAAACACCATATATTTT
j_gene: TRBJ1-3
d_gene: TRBD1
v_gene: TRBV9
abundance: .

CDR3aa: CASTTGQYNEQFF
CDR3nt: TGTGCCAGTACCACGGGACAGTACAATGAGCAGTTCTTC
j_gene: TRBJ2-1
d_gene: TRBD1
v_gene: TRBV19
abundance: .

CDR3aa: CAWNLAGGSTDTQYF
CDR3nt: TGTGCCTGGAATCTAGCGGGGGGAAGCACAGATACGCAGTATTTT
j_gene: TRBJ2-3
d_gene: TRBD2
v_gene: TRBV30
abundance: .

CDR3aa: CSVESPRGRVYNEQFF
CDR3nt: TGCAGCGTTGAATCCCCTCGCGGGAGGGTTTACAATGAGCAGTTCTTC
j_gene: TRBJ2-1
d_gene: TRBD2
v_gene: TRBV29-1
abundance: .

CDR3aa: CASSLTSGPNTGELFF
CDR3nt: TGTGCCAGCAGCTTGACTAGCGGGCCGAACACCGGGGAGCTGTTTTTT
j_gene: TRBJ2-2
d_gene: TRBD2
v_gene: TRBV7-3
abundance: .

CDR3aa: CASRSGMVDKRVGGSSYNEQFF
CDR3nt: TGTGCAAGTCGCTCCGGCATGGTAGACAAGCGGGTTGGGGGGAGCTCCTACAATGAGCAGTTCTTC
j_gene: TRBJ2-1
d_gene: .
v_gene: TRBV12-2
abundance: .

CDR3aa: CASSTWAHNEQFF
CDR3nt: TGTGCCAGCAGCACTTGGGCCCACAATGAGCAGTTCTTC
j_gene: TRBJ2-1
d_gene: .
v_gene: TRBV13
abundance: .

CDR3aa: CASQSQGSYEQYF
CDR3nt: TGTGCCAGCCAGTCTCAGGGTAGCTACGAGCAGTACTTC
j_gene: TRBJ2-7
d_gene: .
v_gene: TRBV11-2
abundance: .